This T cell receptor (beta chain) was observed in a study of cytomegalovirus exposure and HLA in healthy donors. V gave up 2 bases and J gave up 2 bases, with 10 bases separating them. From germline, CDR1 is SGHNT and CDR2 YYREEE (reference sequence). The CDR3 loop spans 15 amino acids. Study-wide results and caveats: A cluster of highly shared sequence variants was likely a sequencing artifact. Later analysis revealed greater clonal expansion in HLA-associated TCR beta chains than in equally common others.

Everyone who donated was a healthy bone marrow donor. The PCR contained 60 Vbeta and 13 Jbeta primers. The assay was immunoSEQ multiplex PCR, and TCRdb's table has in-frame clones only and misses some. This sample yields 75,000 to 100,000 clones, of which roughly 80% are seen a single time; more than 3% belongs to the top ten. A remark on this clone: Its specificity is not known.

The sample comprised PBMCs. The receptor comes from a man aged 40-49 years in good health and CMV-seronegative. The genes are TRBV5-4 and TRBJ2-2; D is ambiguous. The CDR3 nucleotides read TGTGCCAGCAGCTTTACCCTCAGTAACACCGGGGAGCTGTTTTTT. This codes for CASSFTLSNTGELFF.